Following are 29 T cell receptor beta chains from one sample sequenced in a study of T cells after yellow fever vaccination. TCRdb reprocessed the 5' RACE reads via MiXCR and lists one record per CDR3 protein. The sample records 100,000 to 150,000 distinct CDR3 sequences, under 8% being singletons. Material: CD4+ T cells sorted from PBMCs, obtained around 10 days after the first yellow fever vaccination. All receptors derive from a man aged 18 to 30 who received the YFV17D yellow fever vaccine.

This clonotype was observed many times. V is TRBV11-2 and J is TRBJ1-6; D unclear. Trimming pared 5 bases from V and 7 bases from J, leaving 6 bases between. The germline gives CDR1 SGHAT, CDR2 FQNNGV. There are 12 residues in the CDR3. As DNA, the CDR3 is TGTGCCAGCAGCACGGCAAATTCACCCCTCCACTTT. This translates into CASSTANSPLHF.

This clonotype was picked up many times. This chain links TRBV20-1 with TRBJ2-5; 8 nucleotides match TRBD2. This CDR3 spans 14 amino acids. The germline V gene encodes CDR1 DFQATT and CDR2 SNEGSKA (reference sequence). Germline trimming cut 0 bases from V and 5 bases from J; bases unmatched to any gene: 5. This CDR3 is CSARDPGLGETQYF. Here the CDR3 DNA reads TGCAGTGCTAGAGATCCGGGACTAGGGGAGACCCAGTACTTC.

This clonotype was counted between two and nine times. The chain has TRBV9 and TRBJ1-1; D is unclear. The CDR3 consists of 14 residues. The V gene's germline CDR1 is SGDLS and CDR2 YYNGEE. V lost 3 bases to trimming and J lost 1 base, with 10 bases between them. The DNA for the CDR3 is TGTGCCAGCAGCGCCCTTAGCGGGAACACTGAAGCTTTCTTT. Translation gives CASSALSGNTEAFF.

This clonotype was picked up many times. The CDR3 nucleotides read TGCGCCAGCAGCCAGGGACAGGGCACCTATGAAAAACTGTTTTTT. Protein product: CASSQGQGTYEKLFF. The genes are TRBV4-3 and TRBJ1-4; 9 bases are shared with TRBD1. Germline V gene lookup returns CDR1 LGHNA and CDR2 YSLEER. The CDR3 length is 15 residues. The V segment lost 3 bases and the J segment 6 bases; nucleotides outside the gene matches: 5.

Notes on this clonotype: A much more abundant neighbour one base away suggests this may be a read error. The J gene is TRBJ2-5, the V gene TRBV20-1; 11 bases are a match to TRBD2. Germline V gene data show CDR1 as DFQATT and CDR2 as SNEGSKA (reference sequence). This CDR3 has 15 residues. The CDR3: CTAPPTSGGSETQYF. The CDR3 DNA reads TGCACTGCCCCCCCCACTAGCGGGGGTTCAGAGACCCAGTACTTC.

In its sample, this clonotype was seen many times. The V gene is TRBV28, the J gene TRBJ1-4, with 7 bases fitting TRBD1. CDR3 length equals 15 residues. Trimming removed 6 bases from V and 7 bases from J; junction bases left unmatched: 11. Germline V CDR1 and CDR2: MDHEN, SYDVKM. CDR3 sequence: CASREDPYRGEKLFF. The CDR3 DNA follows: TGTGCCAGCAGGGAAGATCCATACAGGGGTGAAAAACTGTTTTTT.

This clonotype was observed many times. The genes are TRBV18 and TRBJ1-1, with D unclear. The length of the CDR3 is 13 residues. Trimming removed 3 bases from V and 1 base from J, with 6 bases in between. The germline V gene encodes CDR1 KGHSH and CDR2 LQKENI. Here the CDR3 reads CASSPEQNTEAFF. CDR3 nucleotide sequence: TGTGCCAGCTCACCGGAGCAGAACACTGAAGCTTTCTTT.

This clonotype was picked up many times. CDR3 DNA: TGTGCCAGCAGCTTAGCGCAGGGGGAATGGCTAGCGGCTTACGAGCAGTACTTC. It codes for CASSLAQGEWLAAYEQYF. This chain connects TRBV7-2 to TRBJ2-7; D assignment may be TRBD1 or TRBD2 (7 bases each). The V gene's germline CDR1 is SGHTA and CDR2 FQGNSA. Trimming took 0 bases from V and 4 from J, leaving 22 bases between them. The CDR3 extends over 18 amino acids.

This clonotype was seen just once. It may be a read error: a sequence one base away is much more abundant. The V call is TRBV5-4, the J call TRBJ2-1, with D possibly matching TRBD1 (6 bases). The CDR3 consists of 14 residues. With 1 base removed from V and 6 bases from J, the gap between germline ends came to 11 bases. Germline-derived CDR1 and CDR2 are SGHNT and YYREEE (reference sequence). In DNA form, the CDR3 reads TGTGCCAGCAGCTTGCAGGGGACCTCCAATGAGCAGTTCTTC. This codes for CASSLQGTSNEQFF.

In its sample, this clonotype was seen many times. V usage is TRBV4-3 and J usage is TRBJ1-1; D unclear. This CDR3 is built from 14 residues. V lost 4 bases to trimming and J lost 1 base, with 10 bases between them. Germline V CDR1 and CDR2: LGHNA, YSLEER. The CDR3 reads CASSPLHSNTEAFF. The CDR3 coding sequence is TGCGCCAGCAGCCCGCTTCACTCGAACACTGAAGCTTTCTTT.

This clonotype has at least ten counts. The V call is TRBV7-9, the J call TRBJ1-2; unclear D gene. V was cut by 3 bases and J by 7 bases, with 6 bases left in between. CDR3 length: 11 residues. Germline V gives CDR1 SEHNR, CDR2 FQNEAQ (reference sequence). The CDR3 DNA reads TGTGCCAGCAGCTTCGGGGTTGGCTACACCTTC. It encodes CASSFGVGYTF.

This clonotype was found many times. The chain uses TRBV7-9 and TRBJ2-3, with 7 bases that match TRBD2. Germline V gene lookup returns CDR1 SEHNR and CDR2 FQNEAQ (reference sequence). V lost 5 bases, J lost 1 base, and 6 bases stayed unmatched. The CDR3 spans 15 residues. The CDR3 bases are TGTGCCAGCAGCACCAGTGGGGGGGGCACAGATACGCAGTATTTT. Protein sequence: CASSTSGGGTDTQYF.

In its sample, this clonotype was seen many times. The genes are TRBV20-1 and TRBJ1-6; 7 bases are a match to TRBD1. CDR3 length: 14 residues. The V and J ends lost 2 bases and 10 bases, in that order; junction bases with no gene match: 8. Germline V CDR1 and CDR2: DFQATT, SNEGSKA (reference sequence). CDR3 protein: CSARKQGTVSPLHF. The CDR3 region has the DNA TGCAGTGCTAGAAAACAGGGGACGGTATCACCCCTCCACTTT.

This clonotype was seen a handful of times. V usage is TRBV25-1 and J usage is TRBJ2-5, with 7 bases that match TRBD1. Losses at the gene ends were 4 bases for V and 5 bases for J; bases not matched to a gene: 7. Germline V gene data show CDR1 as MGHDK and CDR2 as SYGVNS. CDR3 size: 14 residues. The CDR3 loop reads CASSGLTGLETQYF. The CDR3 DNA reads as TGTGCCAGCAGTGGACTGACAGGGTTGGAGACCCAGTACTTC.

The chain employs TRBV5-8 and TRBJ2-4; D gene ambiguous. Trimming shortened V by 4 bases and J by 3 bases, and 17 bases separated the two germline ends. The germline V gene encodes CDR1 SGHTS and CDR2 YDEGEE. CDR3 length: 16 amino acids. The chain's CDR3 is CASSPEPGRDKNIQYF. DNA of the CDR3: TGTGCCAGCAGCCCTGAGCCCGGAAGAGACAAAAACATTCAGTACTTC.

This clonotype was detected a few times. The rearrangement links TRBV5-1 to TRBJ1-5, with D maybe TRBD1 (5 bases). This CDR3 spans 16 amino acids. Looked up from germline, CDR1 is SGHRS and CDR2 is YFSETQ. The V end was cut by 2 bases, the J end by 0 bases, with 12 bases between. CDR3 residues: CASSLGSGGSNQPQHF. DNA of the CDR3: TGCGCCAGCAGCTTAGGCTCCGGGGGTAGCAATCAGCCCCAGCATTTT.

This clonotype was seen ten or more times. The V gene is TRBV11-3, the J gene TRBJ1-1, with 7 bases fitting TRBD1. Germline CDR1 reads SGHNT; CDR2 reads YENEEA. V shed 5 bases and J 1 base; nucleotides not matched to a gene: 10. This CDR3 comprises 16 residues. The CDR3 loop is CASSPGRQGRNTEAFF. The CDR3 DNA reads TGTGCCAGCAGCCCAGGAAGACAGGGAAGGAACACTGAAGCTTTCTTT.

With regard to this clonotype: It may be a read error: a sequence one base away is much more abundant. This sequence joins TRBV4-1 and TRBJ2-2, with D unresolved. The CDR3 sequence is 15 residues long. Trimming removed 1 base at V and 4 bases at J, with 10 bases between. Germline V gene data show CDR1 as MGHRA and CDR2 as YSYEKL. The CDR3 reads CASSQVTPSTGELFF. The DNA for the CDR3 is TGCGCCAGCAGCCAAGTAACACCTTCCACCGGGGAGCTGTTTTTT.

Remarks on this clonotype: A much larger clone differs by one base, so this may be a read error. The chain uses TRBV10-3 and TRBJ2-5, with unresolved D. The germline V gene has CDR1 ENHRY and CDR2 SYGVKD. The CDR3 extends over 15 amino acids. The V and J ends lost 10 bases and 3 bases respectively, with 21 bases between them. The CDR3, as DNA: TGTGCCACCTCTGCTCGCTACAATATGGAAGAGACCCAGTACTTC. This encodes CATSARYNMEETQYF.

The rearrangement uses TRBV5-4 and TRBJ2-3, with 7 nucleotides matching TRBD1. CDR3 size: 14 residues. Per the germline V gene, CDR1 is SGHNT and CDR2 is YYREEE (reference sequence). V dropped 4 bases and J dropped 5; count of bases not matched to a gene: 7. CDR3 protein: CASSDRRQGDTQYF. The CDR3 DNA reads TGTGCCAGCAGCGACCGAAGACAGGGAGATACGCAGTATTTT.

V gene TRBV19 combines with J gene TRBJ1-1; no clear D gene. CDR1 LNHDA and CDR2 SQIVND come from the germline V gene (reference sequence). Trimming left V 7 bases short and J 0 bases short, with 9 bases between. The CDR3 has 13 amino acids. CDR3 sequence: CASIPDLNTEAFF. CDR3 bases: TGTGCCAGTATCCCGGACTTGAACACTGAAGCTTTCTTT.

This clonotype was observed many times. This rearrangement joins TRBV7-6 to TRBJ2-7; 7 bases map to TRBD2. CDR1 is SGHVS and CDR2 is FNYEAQ in the germline V gene. V trimming: 5 bases; J trimming: 1 base; junction bases outside the gene matches: 8. There are 15 residues in the CDR3. The CDR3 loop reads CASSPRLAGSYEQYF. CDR3 sequence (DNA): TGTGCCAGCAGCCCACGACTAGCTGGTTCCTACGAGCAGTACTTC.

The chain uses TRBV7-2 and TRBJ1-5, with 8 nucleotides matching TRBD1. The J segment lost 2 bases and the V segment lost 5 bases, leaving 5 bases of the junction unmatched. This CDR3 comprises 15 residues. CDR1 and CDR2 (germline): SGHTA, FQGNSA. CDR3 DNA: TGTGCCAGCAGCATCGGGACAGGCCGCAATCAGCCCCAGCATTTT. It encodes CASSIGTGRNQPQHF.

This clonotype appeared once. Given a much more abundant clone one base away, this may be a read error. The rearrangement joins TRBV9 to TRBJ2-1; TRBD2 matches at 10 bases. Per germline, CDR1 SGDLS and CDR2 YYNGEE. V dropped 3 bases and J dropped 6; count of bases not matched to a gene: 6. CDR3 size: 15 residues. The CDR3 nucleotides are TGTGCCAGCAGCGATAGCGGGGGGCCCTGCAATGAGCAGTTCTTC. This codes for CASSDSGGPCNEQFF.

The gene calls are TRBV27 and TRBJ2-5; 8 bases are shared with TRBD2. In germline, CDR1 is MNHEY, CDR2 SMNVEV (reference sequence). V shed 5 bases, J shed 5 bases, and the junction held 7 bases outside the gene matches. This CDR3 has 14 amino acids. The CDR3 DNA reads TGTGCCAGCAGTACCCGGGGGGGGTGGGAGACCCAGTACTTC. The encoded protein is CASSTRGGWETQYF.

This clonotype was recorded many times. The rearrangement uses TRBV6-1 and TRBJ2-7; 7 nucleotides agree with TRBD1. This CDR3 has 14 residues. J was trimmed by 3 bases and V by 6 bases; bases with no gene match: 8. Germline lookup yields CDR1 MNHNS and CDR2 SASEGT. CDR3 bases: TGTGCCAGCAGGGCAACGGGACAGAACTACGAGCAGTACTTC. It is translated as CASRATGQNYEQYF.

V usage is TRBV7-2 and J usage is TRBJ1-3, with 8 bases aligning to TRBD1. This CDR3 is 15 amino acids long. Per the germline V gene, CDR1 is SGHTA and CDR2 is FQGNSA. V trimming: 8 bases; J trimming: 4 bases; junction bases outside the gene matches: 10. The CDR3 loop reads CTSASTGAVGNTIYF. The CDR3 DNA follows: TGTACCAGCGCCTCGACAGGGGCGGTCGGAAACACCATATATTTT.

This clonotype appeared many times. V is TRBV7-2 and J is TRBJ1-2; a possible D gene is TRBD1 (5 bases). Germline lookup yields CDR1 SGHTA and CDR2 FQGNSA. The CDR3 loop spans 14 amino acids. Trimming stripped 5 bases from V and 7 bases from J, with 17 bases between. The CDR3 sequence is CASSLAGEVGGYTF. The CDR3 DNA reads as TGTGCCAGCAGCCTGGCGGGGGAAGTCGGTGGCTACACCTTC.

This clonotype was counted only a few times. This chain connects TRBV4-2 to TRBJ2-5; tentatively, D is TRBD2 (5 bases). This CDR3 region has 15 residues. Trimming left V 0 bases short and J 1 base short, with 9 bases between. Germline assignment: CDR1 LGHNA and CDR2 YNFKEQ. The CDR3 DNA reads as TGTGCCAGCAGCCAAGATCCCCGGGGCCAAGAGACCCAGTACTTC. The encoded protein is CASSQDPRGQETQYF.